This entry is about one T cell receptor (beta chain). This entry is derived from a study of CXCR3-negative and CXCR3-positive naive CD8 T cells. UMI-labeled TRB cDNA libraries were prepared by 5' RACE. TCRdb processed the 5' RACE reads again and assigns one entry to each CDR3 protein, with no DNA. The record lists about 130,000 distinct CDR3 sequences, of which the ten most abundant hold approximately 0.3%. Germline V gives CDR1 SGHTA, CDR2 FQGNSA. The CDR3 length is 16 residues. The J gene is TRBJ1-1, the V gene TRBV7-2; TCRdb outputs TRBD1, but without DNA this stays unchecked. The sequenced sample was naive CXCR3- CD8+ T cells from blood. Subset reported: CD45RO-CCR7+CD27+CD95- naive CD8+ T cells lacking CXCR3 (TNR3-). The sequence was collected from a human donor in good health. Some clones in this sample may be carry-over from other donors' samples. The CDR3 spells CASSPPGVQGNTEAFF.